Each of the 22 T cell receptor beta chains below was sequenced from the same sample in a study of blood T cell repertoires in COVID-19. The assay was immunoSEQ multiplex PCR, and TCRdb's table has in-frame clones only and misses some. The sample includes roughly 58,000 clones, approximately 80% of them seen just once. The specimen sequenced was peripheral blood. The receptors shown here come from a man in his fifties or sixties with COVID-19, enrolled during active disease.

The V call is TRBV7-2, the J call TRBJ2-7; 7 bases map to TRBD1. Germline loops: CDR1 SGHTA, CDR2 FQGNSA. Germline trimming cut 5 bases from V and 2 bases from J; bases unmatched to any gene: 6. CDR3 length equals 14 residues. CDR3 sequence (DNA): TGTGCCAGCAGCCTCGGGACAGTAGCCTACGAGCAGTACTTC. This gives the protein CASSLGTVAYEQYF.

This clone was seen just once. This chain links TRBV29-1 with TRBJ2-3, with TRBD2 identical over 13 bases. This CDR3 contains 16 residues. V shed 3 bases, J shed 4 bases, and the junction held 7 bases outside the gene matches. Germline CDR1 and CDR2: SQVTM and ANQGSEA. The CDR3 bases are TGCAGCGTTGAGGGGACTAGCGGGGTGGGAGCAGATACGCAGTATTTT. Translation: CSVEGTSGVGADTQYF.

This clone showed up just once. The J gene is TRBJ2-1, the V gene TRBV9; 11 nucleotides agree with TRBD2. This CDR3 contains 16 residues. Germline CDR1 SGDLS, CDR2 YYNGEE. V lost 3 bases and J lost 8; bases outside the gene matches: 10. The CDR3: CASSALAGGLGYEQFF. The CDR3, as DNA: TGTGCCAGCAGCGCCTTAGCGGGGGGGCTGGGCTATGAGCAGTTCTTC.

V gene TRBV12-3 or TRBV12-4 combines with J gene TRBJ2-2; D is uncertain. CDR3 length: 13 residues. Trimming stripped 6 bases from V and 0 bases from J, with 5 bases between. Written as DNA, the CDR3 is TGTGCCAGCAGCACAGCGAACACCGGGGAGCTGTTTTTT. Amino acid sequence: CASSTANTGELFF.

The J gene is TRBJ1-1, the V gene TRBV4-2, with TRBD1 as a possible D gene (6 bases). The CDR3 length is 15 residues. CDR1 LGHNA and CDR2 YNFKEQ come from the germline V gene. V was cut by 1 base and J by 12 bases, with 21 bases left in between. CDR3 in amino acids: CASSQVGAPERWPFF. CDR3 nucleotides: TGTGCCAGCAGCCAAGTGGGGGCCCCCGAAAGATGGCCTTTCTTT.

This clone came up once. The V and J genes are TRBV27 and TRBJ2-6; tentative D call: TRBD2 (6 bases). Germline V CDR1 and CDR2: MNHEY, SMNVEV (reference sequence). V was shortened by 5 bases and J by 1 base, with 15 bases between the two germline ends. CDR3 length: 17 amino acids. Here the CDR3 DNA reads TGTGCCAGCAGTCTCATGCCTCGGGGGTCTGGGGCCAACGTCCTGACTTTC. Translation: CASSLMPRGSGANVLTF.

The chain couples TRBV5-1 to TRBJ2-3, with a possible D match to TRBD2 (6 bases). The germline V gene encodes CDR1 SGHRS and CDR2 YFSETQ. This CDR3 is built from 15 residues. The V end was cut by 3 bases, the J end by 0 bases, with 11 bases between. This chain's CDR3 is CASSSIAGSTDTQYF. The CDR3 DNA reads as TGCGCCAGCAGCTCCATCGCGGGGAGCACAGATACGCAGTATTTT.

This clone came up a few times. V is TRBV7-2 and J is TRBJ1-3; D is possibly TRBD1 (5 bases). The CDR3 totals 15 residues. Trimming pared 1 base from V and 4 bases from J, leaving 11 bases between. The germline gives CDR1 SGHTA, CDR2 FQGNSA. CDR3 in amino acids: CASSLVGAEGNTIYF. Here the CDR3 DNA reads TGTGCCAGCAGCTTAGTAGGGGCGGAGGGAAACACCATATATTTT.

This clone was recorded a few times. The rearrangement joins TRBV4-2 to TRBJ2-3; the match to TRBD1 covers 11 bases. V lost 1 base to trimming and J lost 2 bases; unmatched junction nucleotides: 11. The germline gives CDR1 LGHNA, CDR2 YNFKEQ. The CDR3 has 19 residues. The CDR3 coding sequence is TGTGCCAGCAGCCAAGGGACAGGGGGCTCACCGTCACACACAGATACGCAGTATTTT. Translated: CASSQGTGGSPSHTDTQYF.

The gene calls are TRBV5-1 and TRBJ1-5; TRBD1 matches 9 bases. Germline V gene lookup returns CDR1 SGHRS and CDR2 YFSETQ. This CDR3 spans 18 amino acids. V shed 4 bases and J 3 bases; nucleotides not matched to a gene: 14. CDR3 amino acids: CASSLGITGTGTNQPQHF. Written as DNA, the CDR3 is TGCGCCAGCAGCCTGGGGATAACCGGGACAGGGACCAATCAGCCCCAGCATTTT. Full variable domain (outside the CDR3, taken from reference TRBV5-1 and TRBJ1-5): KAGVTQTPRYLIKTRGQQVTLSCSPISGHRSVSWYQQTPGQGLQFLFEYFSETQRNKGNFPGRFSGRQFSNSRSEMNVSTLELGDSALYLCASSLGITGTGTNQPQHFGDGTRLSIL.

This clone was recorded only once. V gene TRBV5-1 combines with J gene TRBJ1-6; no clear D. V dropped 0 bases and J dropped 4 bases, with 11 bases sitting between them. This CDR3 is built from 16 residues. The germline gives CDR1 SGHRS, CDR2 YFSETQ. CDR3 in amino acids: CASSLEAGKYNSPLHF. In DNA, the CDR3 is TGCGCCAGCAGCTTGGAGGCGGGGAAATATAATTCACCCCTCCACTTT. Based on the CDR3 plus reference TRBV5-1 and TRBJ1-6, the full variable domain is KAGVTQTPRYLIKTRGQQVTLSCSPISGHRSVSWYQQTPGQGLQFLFEYFSETQRNKGNFPGRFSGRQFSNSRSEMNVSTLELGDSALYLCASSLEAGKYNSPLHFGNGTRLTVT.

The rearrangement uses TRBV6-4 and TRBJ2-7, with 7 positions matching TRBD1. Germline CDR1 MRHNA, CDR2 SNTAGT. J was trimmed by 6 bases and V by 5 bases; bases with no gene match: 10. The CDR3 runs 14 residues. The CDR3 DNA reads as TGTGCCAGCAGTCCTACAGGGGTCCTCGCCGAGCAGTACTTC. It translates to CASSPTGVLAEQYF.

V is TRBV21-1 and J is TRBJ1-4; the table's D call, TRBD1, has no DNA check behind it. TRBV21-1 is described as a pseudogene. This CDR3 is built from 16 residues. The CDR3 loop reads CASSNHGTLTNEKLFF. DNA of the CDR3: TGTGCCAGCAGCAACCACGGGACACTGACTAATGAAAAACTGTTTTTT.

The chain joins TRBV7-2 to TRBJ2-7, with 9 bases matching TRBD2. The CDR3 is 14 amino acids. Per germline, CDR1 SGHTA and CDR2 FQGNSA. V lost 5 bases and J lost 6; bases outside the gene matches: 8. As DNA, the CDR3 is TGTGCCAGCAGCAACAGCGGGGGGACGGTCGAGCAGTACTTC. Translating it yields CASSNSGGTVEQYF.

This clone showed up just once. V gene TRBV5-4 combines with J gene TRBJ1-2, with a possible D match to TRBD1 (5 bases). Trimming removed 0 bases from V and 8 bases from J, with 11 bases in between. The V gene's germline CDR1 is SGHNT and CDR2 YYREEE (reference sequence). The CDR3 runs to 13 residues. The CDR3 here is CASSLAMAGGYTF. The CDR3 bases are TGTGCCAGCAGCTTGGCCATGGCAGGGGGCTACACCTTC.

The rearrangement links TRBV30 to TRBJ1-3; 7 nucleotides agree with TRBD1. The CDR3 has 14 residues. In germline, CDR1 is GTSNPN, CDR2 SVGIG (reference sequence). Trimming took 1 base from V and 5 from J; bases not matched to a gene: 5. In nucleotides, the CDR3 is TGTGCCTGGAGTGAAGGGGACAGCAGAAACACCATATATTTT. Protein sequence: CAWSEGDSRNTIYF.

J is TRBJ1-2 and V is TRBV7-2; 8 bases line up with TRBD1. The ends lost 3 bases at V and 1 base at J; junction bases unmatched: 1. The CDR3 totals 14 residues. Germline values: CDR1 SGHTA, CDR2 FQGNSA. CDR3: CASSFTGGNYGYTF. DNA of the CDR3: TGTGCCAGCAGCTTCACAGGGGGTAACTATGGCTACACCTTC.

The rearrangement links TRBV30 to TRBJ1-2; no definite D call. The CDR3 totals 13 residues. Germline V gene lookup returns CDR1 GTSNPN and CDR2 SVGIG (reference sequence). Trimming cost V 1 base and J 2 bases, with 8 bases left between them. CDR3 region: CAWSDRGNYGYTF. The CDR3, as DNA: TGTGCCTGGAGTGATCGGGGAAACTATGGCTACACCTTC.

The genes are TRBV27 and TRBJ1-1; D may be TRBD1 (5 bases). The CDR3 sequence is 14 residues long. Between the trimmed V and J ends, which lost 6 bases and 7 bases, there was a span of 18 bases. Germline V gene sequence: CDR1 MNHEY, CDR2 SMNVEV (reference sequence). The DNA for the CDR3 is TGTGCCAGCAGCTCCGCGTTTTGGGGGGTTGAAGCTTTCTTT. The encoded protein is CASSSAFWGVEAFF.

The chain links TRBV18 to TRBJ1-2; 7 bases line up with TRBD1. Germline trimming cut 3 bases from V and 8 bases from J; bases unmatched to any gene: 12. The CDR3 has 15 residues. Germline V gene sequence: CDR1 KGHSH, CDR2 LQKENI. The CDR3 here is CASSPGSERGQGYTF. The CDR3 DNA sequence: TGTGCCAGCTCACCGGGGTCGGAAAGGGGGCAAGGCTACACCTTC.

The chain is built from TRBV5-1 and TRBJ1-2; 8 bases are a match to TRBD1. CDR1 is SGHRS and CDR2 is YFSETQ in the germline V gene. This CDR3 is 16 amino acids long. After removal of 4 bases from V and 6 bases from J, the junction contained 14 bases not matched to a gene. The CDR3 reads CASSRRPTGEGDGYTF. The CDR3 coding sequence is TGCGCCAGCAGCCGCAGACCGACAGGGGAGGGTGATGGCTACACCTTC.

The chain is built from TRBV9 and TRBJ2-2; D is perhaps TRBD1 (6 bases). CDR1 and CDR2 (germline): SGDLS, YYNGEE. The CDR3 contains 15 residues. Trimming removed 4 bases from V and 3 bases from J, with 13 bases in between. This CDR3 is CASSPLGTHTGELFF. CDR3 bases: TGTGCCAGCAGCCCTCTAGGGACACACACCGGGGAGCTGTTTTTT.